This T cell receptor (beta chain) is from a study of PD-L1 blockade in urothelial cancer (dated by TCRdb to 2016 to 2017). With respect to the entire study: Every patient began therapy in about 2014 and was given atezolizumab 1,200 mg intravenously every 3 weeks. Pretreatment tumor samples, along with matched peripheral blood serially collected before and after atezolizumab treatment, were subjected to TCR sequencing. An ECOG performance status of 0 or 1 was recorded for the patients, and 0 to 3 prior chemotherapy regimens had been received by the patients. The study was an exploratory multi-omic analysis of somatic, immune and clinical correlates of response to PD-L1 blockade with atezolizumab in urothelial cancer. Blood samples gave a median of 141,255 T cells and tens of thousands of unique TCRs, with a median clonality of around 0.074. Durable clinical benefit was achieved by nine patients and was not achieved by 20 patients. Blood samples were analyzed at two time points: 3 weeks after treatment start (second dose) and 6 weeks after treatment start. About 90% of the roughly 29 patients were males with bladder-origin urothelial cancer, and about 60% of the roughly 30 reported a prior smoking history. Durable clinical benefit was defined as progression-free survival longer than 6 months, and TCR features were also tested against progression-free and overall survival. Just over 28 patients had pretreatment blood TCR-seq, about 24 had at least one posttreatment blood collection, and about 24 had tumor TCR-seq. In the same patients, whole exome sequencing and RNA sequencing of pretreatment tumors were performed in addition to TCR sequencing. The paper's findings and limits, for the study overall: A pretreatment peripheral blood TCR clonality below the median was linked to improved progression-free and overall survival. At 3 weeks after the start of treatment, tumor-associated TCR clones in peripheral blood had expanded more in patients with durable benefit (n of about 21, p = 0.022). Because the sample size was small (n ≈ 29) and many exploratory analyses were performed, the results are intended to be hypothesis-generating.

To estimate absolute template abundance from read counts, synthetic TCR analog templates were spiked into each PCR. Using the immunoSEQ assay, TCRbeta CDR3 regions were amplified from genomic DNA with bias-controlled V and J gene primers. Sequencing of rearranged TCRbeta segments was done at approximately 20X coverage. The original pipeline was this. Clustering was used to correct sequencing errors, and CDR3s were annotated against IMGT to assign V, D and J genes. Out-of-frame and stop-codon sequences were excluded, and only productive TCRbeta rearrangements were used in downstream analyses. Clonality was computed as one minus Shannon entropy normalized by the log of the number of unique productive sequences. Clones differing between time points or between blood and tumor were identified by Fisher's exact test with Benjamini-Hochberg correction at adjusted p below 0.01. In TCRdb, the immuneACCESS table is reduced to in-frame sequences with V and J assigned. These tables do not hold every clone; where another copy was compared, an unresolved V gene accounts for under half, and the others remain unexplained. V, J and clone size are those of that table, while D and trimming were read from the DNA. This sample comprises more than 60,000 clones, around nine tenths of them detected only once. 11% of the sample is in the top ten clones.

A single count supports this clone. The antigen this receptor binds is unknown. No much larger clone exists at a distance of one base, and base qualities are not known. In the paper's terms, the time point label means: peripheral blood 6 weeks after treatment start. A cohort of 25 to 30 patients with locally advanced or metastatic urothelial carcinoma, treated at Memorial Sloan Kettering on a trial protocol, was included. Peripheral blood mononuclear cells were collected pretreatment and during treatment, with between 1 and 8 total time points per patient. The Qiagen DNeasy Blood extraction kit was used to purify genomic DNA from total PBMCs and tumor samples. PBMCs were collected pretreatment and during treatment, and were isolated and stored as previously described. The V and J ends are trimmed by 2 bases and 0 bases, leaving 7 bases between them. Via the germline V gene, CDR1 is SGHRS and CDR2 YFSETQ. The CDR3 covers 14 residues, taking in both the cysteine and the phenylalanine. The CDR3 DNA has 42 bases and is translated from base 1.

The TCR originated in a man in his 60s with urothelial cancer. This sample comprised PBMCs, obtained around atezolizumab (anti-PD-L1) treatment. The chain employs TRBV5-1 and TRBJ2-3; the best D guess is TRBD1, with 5 bases matching. The nucleotides are TGCGCCAGCAGCTTCGACAGTAGCACAGATACGCAGTATTTT. Its protein product is CASSFDSSTDTQYF.